These T cell receptor beta chains were read from a single sample in a study of T cells of healthy individuals. Each CDR3 protein gets one entry after TCRdb re-called the 5' RACE reads with MiXCR. The data hold some 69,000 distinct CDR3 sequences, with around 15% observed a single time. These receptors came from a human donor in good health. Each CDR3 is given with its conserved first and last residue. D genes are given only for firm matches. Clone sizes are given selectively: once, few, many, or a class where the clone is expanded.

NA	TRBV3-1	TRBJ1-2	13	few	CASSFQGLGGYTF	TGTGCCAGCAGCTTCCAAGGGCTCGGGGGCTACACCTTC
NA	TRBV6-5	TRBJ1-2	13	few	CASSYTAVYGYTF	TGTGCCAGCAGTTACACGGCGGTCTATGGCTACACCTTC
TRBD2	TRBV12-3/TRBV12-4	TRBJ2-2	16	many	CASSRGLAGYTGELFF	TGTGCCAGCAGCCGCGGACTAGCGGGATATACCGGGGAGCTGTTTTTT
NA	TRBV21-1	TRBJ2-7	13	NA	CASSKTGEYEQYF	TGTGCCAGCAGCAAAACGGGGGAGTACGAGCAGTACTTC
NA	TRBV20-1	TRBJ1-5	17	NA	CSARDRWRTHSNQPQHF	TGCAGTGCTAGAGATCGGTGGCGCACCCATAGCAATCAGCCCCAGCATTTT
NA	TRBV29-1	TRBJ2-3	14	many	CSVGDPQRTDTQYF	TGCAGCGTTGGAGATCCGCAGCGCACAGATACGCAGTATTTT
NA	TRBV5-1	TRBJ2-1	15	many	CASSLRGMEGNEQFF	TGCGCCAGCAGCTTGCGGGGAATGGAAGGCAATGAGCAGTTCTTC
TRBD2	TRBV7-2	TRBJ2-3	16	NA	CASSPSGAGRLGTQYF	TGTGCCAGCAGCCCTAGCGGCGCCGGGAGGTTGGGTACGCAGTATTTT
TRBD1	TRBV2	TRBJ1-2	14	many	CASSTTGGFFGYTF	TGTGCCAGCAGTACGACAGGGGGCTTCTTCGGCTACACCTTC
NA	TRBV5-5	TRBJ2-3	14	few	CASSPRGGTDTQYF	TGTGCCAGCAGCCCGAGAGGGGGCACAGATACGCAGTATTTT
NA	TRBV9	TRBJ1-6	15	many	CASSVRADYNSPLHF	TGTGCCAGCAGCGTAAGGGCGGACTATAATTCACCCCTCCACTTT
TRBD1	TRBV14	TRBJ2-7	22	NA	CASSASTPDRDRGLRGLYEQYF	TGTGCCAGCAGCGCGAGTACCCCGGACCGGGACAGGGGGCTAAGGGGTCTCTACGAGCAGTACTTC
NA	TRBV6-5	TRBJ1-2	15	NA	CASIITGTDPGGYTF	TGTGCCAGCATTATTACCGGGACGGACCCGGGGGGCTACACCTTC
NA	TRBV5-1	TRBJ1-1	14	many	CASSFDGPRTEAFF	TGCGCCAGCAGCTTTGATGGGCCCCGCACTGAAGCTTTCTTT
NA	TRBV2	TRBJ2-7	12	many	CASSELSYEQYF	TGTGCCAGCAGTGAACTTTCCTACGAGCAGTACTTC
TRBD1	TRBV5-1	TRBJ2-2	18	NA	CASSSLEHRGTGTGELFF	TGCGCCAGCAGCTCTCTAGAACACAGGGGAACGGGCACCGGGGAGCTGTTTTTT
TRBD1	TRBV7-9	TRBJ1-2	16	once	CASSLTGQGARGGYTF	TGTGCCAGCAGCTTAACGGGACAGGGGGCGCGAGGGGGCTACACCTTC
NA	TRBV18	TRBJ1-4	17	NA	CASSPFGQYATNEKLFF	TGTGCCAGCTCACCATTCGGACAGTATGCAACTAATGAAAAACTGTTTTTT
NA	TRBV20-1	TRBJ2-5	16	NA	CSARGSELGYQETQYF	TGCAGTGCTAGGGGTTCCGAGTTGGGGTACCAAGAGACCCAGTACTTC
NA	TRBV27	TRBJ2-7	15	NA	CASSLRGQASYEQYF	TGTGCCAGCAGTTTACGGGGGCAGGCCTCCTACGAGCAGTACTTC
NA	TRBV12-5	TRBJ2-7	13	NA	CASGLTQGLEQYF	TGTGCTAGTGGTTTGACCCAGGGGCTCGAGCAGTACTTC
NA	TRBV11-1	TRBJ2-3	12	few	CASSPLVDTQYF	TGTGCCAGCAGCCCCTTGGTCGATACGCAGTATTTT
TRBD1	TRBV5-1	TRBJ2-5	14	few	CASSTGQGEETQYF	TGCGCCAGCAGCACGGGACAGGGCGAAGAGACCCAGTACTTC
NA	TRBV30	TRBJ2-1	12	NA	CASGSSYNEQFF	TGTGCCTCGGGAAGCTCCTACAATGAGCAGTTCTTC
NA	TRBV4-1	TRBJ1-4	13	medium-sized	CASSLTENEKLFF	TGCGCCAGCAGCCTAACAGAGAATGAAAAACTGTTTTTT
TRBD2	TRBV4-1	TRBJ2-2	18	NA	CASSQDPSGGLDTGELFF	TGCGCCAGCAGCCAAGATCCTAGCGGGGGACTAGACACCGGGGAGCTGTTTTTT
TRBD1	TRBV7-9	TRBJ1-4	15	many	CASSLDRGRLGKLFF	TGTGCCAGCAGCTTGGACAGGGGGCGGTTAGGAAAACTGTTTTTT
TRBD1	TRBV20-1	TRBJ1-1	16	few	CSATGDRGLGYTEAFF	TGCAGTGCTACCGGGGACAGGGGGCTTGGGTACACTGAAGCTTTCTTT
TRBD2	TRBV6-5	TRBJ2-1	16	NA	CASRPRWSGRWNEQFF	TGTGCCAGCAGACCCCGATGGAGCGGGAGGTGGAATGAGCAGTTCTTC
NA	TRBV20-1	TRBJ2-5	13	many	CSLPLVGGETQYF	TGCAGTCTTCCTCTAGTAGGTGGAGAGACCCAGTACTTC
NA	TRBV20-1	TRBJ2-3	12	NA	CSARSVTNPQYF	TGCAGTGCTAGATCAGTGACAAATCCGCAGTATTTT
NA	TRBV27	TRBJ2-1	15	many	CASRRLGDSYNEQFF	TGTGCCAGCAGACGTCTAGGGGATTCCTACAATGAGCAGTTCTTC
NA	TRBV21-1	TRBJ1-1	13	few	CASSKGVNTEAFF	TGTGCCAGCAGCAAAGGGGTGAACACTGAAGCTTTCTTT
NA	TRBV11-1	TRBJ2-3	15	few	CASSSWGRPADTQYF	TGTGCCAGCAGCTCGTGGGGTAGGCCGGCAGATACGCAGTATTTT
NA	TRBV20-1	TRBJ2-3	17	NA	CSARAAGGTSYTDTQYF	TGCAGTGCTAGAGCGGCAGGGGGGACGTCCTACACAGATACGCAGTATTTT
TRBD1	TRBV7-8	TRBJ1-2	14	NA	CASSSGQGRDGYTF	TGTGCCAGCAGCTCCGGACAGGGGAGAGATGGCTACACCTTC
TRBD2	TRBV5-5	TRBJ2-1	15	few	CASSLEAGGTREQFF	TGTGCCAGCAGCTTGGAAGCGGGAGGGACTCGGGAGCAGTTCTTC
NA	TRBV20-1	TRBJ2-5	13	few	CSASQGLAGTQYF	TGCAGTGCTAGTCAGGGCTTGGCAGGGACCCAGTACTTC
NA	TRBV12-3/TRBV12-4	TRBJ2-1	17	NA	CASSSNRKRSSYNEQFF	TGTGCCAGCAGTTCCAACAGAAAAAGGAGCTCCTACAATGAGCAGTTCTTC